This T cell receptor (beta chain) comes out of a study of identical twins. TCRdb used MiXCR to reprocess the 5' RACE reads, holding one entry per CDR3 protein. This sample has about 890,000 distinct CDR3 sequences; about 12% occur once, and the top ten carry 1.5% to 2%. Trimming took off 5 bases at V and 5 bases at J, with 14 bases between the two ends. Germline CDR1 and CDR2: DFQATT and SNEGSKA (reference sequence). CDR3 length: 13 residues. These data also featured in a second study, about yellow fever vaccine responses in identical twins.

The origin of this receptor is a woman aged 18-30 years in good health. The gene calls are TRBV20-1 and TRBJ2-3, with D perhaps TRBD1 or TRBD2 (5 bases each). Sequences were obtained from PBMCs. Written as DNA, the CDR3 is TGCAGTGCTTGGGACGCGCGGAGAGATACGCAGTATTTT. Protein product: CSAWDARRDTQYF.